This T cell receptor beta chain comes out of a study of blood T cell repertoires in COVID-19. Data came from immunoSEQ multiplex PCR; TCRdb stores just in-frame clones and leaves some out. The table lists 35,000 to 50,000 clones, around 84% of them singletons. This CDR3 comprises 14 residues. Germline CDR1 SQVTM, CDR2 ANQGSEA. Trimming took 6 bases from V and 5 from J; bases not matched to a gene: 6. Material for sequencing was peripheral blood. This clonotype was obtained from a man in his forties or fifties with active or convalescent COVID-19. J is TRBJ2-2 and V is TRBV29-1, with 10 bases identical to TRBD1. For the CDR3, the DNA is TGCAGCGTCTACACGGGACAGGGGACCGGGGAGCTGTTTTTT. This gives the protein CSVYTGQGTGELFF.